A selection of T cell receptor beta chains follows, all from one sample in a study of regulatory T cells in long-lasting Graves disease. TCRdb itself ran the multiplex PCR reads through MiXCR, one entry per CDR3 protein. The table lists over 450,000 distinct CDR3 sequences, around 12% of them singletons. This same sample was also taken into another study, of T cells in Graves' hyperthyroidism and ophthalmopathy.

This sample comprised peripheral blood mononuclear cells (PBMCs), obtained at new diagnosis, from a patient treated with antithyroid drugs. These TCRs come from a woman aged 25 to 39 with Graves disease. Each CDR3 is given with its conserved first and last residue. Fields, in order: V gene, D gene, J gene, clone size, CDR3 protein, CDR3 DNA. A D gene is named only where the DNA matches it firmly. Part of the rows lack a size; the others show once, few, many or a class for expanded clones.

V gene: TRBV6-2/TRBV6-3
D gene: TRBD1
J gene: TRBJ2-7
clone size: many
CDR3 protein: CASSLSPGQGGEQYF
CDR3 DNA: TGTGCCAGCAGTTTGTCCCCCGGACAGGGTGGCGAGCAGTACTTC

V gene: TRBV28
D gene: .
J gene: TRBJ1-5
clone size: many
CDR3 protein: CASSFEGSSNQPQHF
CDR3 DNA: TGTGCCAGCAGTTTCGAGGGTTCGAGCAATCAGCCCCAGCATTTT

V gene: TRBV9
D gene: TRBD2
J gene: TRBJ2-2
clone size: few
CDR3 protein: CASSQGGPGGELFF
CDR3 DNA: TGTGCCTCATCTCAGGGAGGGCCCGGCGGGGAGCTGTTTTTT

V gene: TRBV6-1
D gene: .
J gene: TRBJ1-4
clone size: few
CDR3 protein: CASSTSATNEKLFF
CDR3 DNA: TGTGCCAGCAGCACATCTGCAACTAATGAAAAACTGTTTTTT

V gene: TRBV2
D gene: .
J gene: TRBJ2-4
clone size: many
CDR3 protein: CASSSNSLAKNIQYF
CDR3 DNA: TGTGCCAGCAGTTCAAACAGCTTAGCCAAAAACATTCAGTACTTC

V gene: TRBV7-2
D gene: TRBD2
J gene: TRBJ2-1
clone size: .
CDR3 protein: CASSPSSGNSNEQFF
CDR3 DNA: TGTGCCAGCAGCCCATCAAGCGGGAACTCCAATGAGCAGTTCTTC

V gene: TRBV30
D gene: .
J gene: TRBJ1-1
clone size: many
CDR3 protein: CAWSAQMNTEAFF
CDR3 DNA: TGTGCCTGGAGTGCACAGATGAACACTGAAGCTTTCTTT

V gene: TRBV12-3/TRBV12-4
D gene: .
J gene: TRBJ2-3
clone size: many
CDR3 protein: CASSLIVRKDTQYF
CDR3 DNA: TGTGCCAGCAGTTTAATCGTCCGGAAAGATACGCAGTATTTT

V gene: TRBV20-1
D gene: TRBD1
J gene: TRBJ2-7
clone size: many
CDR3 protein: CSAPTRDRAYEQYF
CDR3 DNA: TGCAGTGCTCCTACCCGGGACAGAGCCTACGAGCAGTACTTC

V gene: TRBV2
D gene: .
J gene: TRBJ2-1
clone size: few
CDR3 protein: CASSTGKGNNEQFF
CDR3 DNA: TGTGCCAGCAGTACCGGGAAGGGGAACAATGAGCAGTTCTTC

V gene: TRBV6-2/TRBV6-3
D gene: .
J gene: TRBJ2-4
clone size: few
CDR3 protein: CASTHHEGNIQYF
CDR3 DNA: TGTGCCAGCACGCATCATGAGGGGAACATTCAGTACTTC

V gene: TRBV6-2/TRBV6-3
D gene: .
J gene: TRBJ2-3
clone size: .
CDR3 protein: CASSYSLAVKDTQYF
CDR3 DNA: TGTGCCAGCAGTTACTCGCTAGCCGTTAAGGATACGCAGTATTTT

V gene: TRBV19
D gene: .
J gene: TRBJ2-7
clone size: few
CDR3 protein: CASKPPGVGTYEQYF
CDR3 DNA: TGTGCCAGTAAACCCCCAGGGGTCGGGACCTACGAGCAGTACTTC

V gene: TRBV11-3
D gene: .
J gene: TRBJ2-3
clone size: many
CDR3 protein: CASSFNDPSTDTQYF
CDR3 DNA: TGTGCCAGCAGCTTCAACGACCCGAGCACAGATACGCAGTATTTT